This TCR beta chain was captured in a study of human T cells and chemical hapten exposure. Points from the study as a whole: Once DPC sensitization occurred, TCRs above 1 in 1000 frequency showed no change. Expanded TCRs grouped into significantly more large CDR3 similarity clusters than controls produced.

This clonotype was counted many times. Antigen unknown. Time point given: patch test 2, 6 weeks after DPC sensitization. Treatment: therapeutic diphenylcyclopropenone sensitization with weekly scalp DPC. The study enrolled 18 to 70-year-old alopecia patients suitable for DPC. The CDR3 extends over 14 amino acids. Trimming pared 0 bases from V and 0 bases from J, leaving 6 bases between. Germline values: CDR1 SGHRS, CDR2 YFSETQ. In the original processing: 96,000 or so TCRs per sample was the median, with a range of about 20,000 to 690,600. TCRdb independently ran MiXCR on the RACE reads; one entry per CDR3 protein. TCRdb's processing, not the authors', yielded these V and J calls. The sample lists some 42,000 distinct CDR3 sequences, 8.5% to 10% seen once, with about 15% in the top ten.

The sample consisted of whole blood, taken in connection with sensitization to the hapten diphenylcyclopropenone (DPC). The J gene is TRBJ1-1, the V gene TRBV5-1; D ambiguous. The TCR sequence derives from a woman between 35 and 50 years old with alopecia areata. Some clones in this sample may be carry-over from other donors' samples. For the CDR3, the DNA is TGCGCCAGCAGCTTGGATGCTATGAACACTGAAGCTTTCTTT. Translated: CASSLDAMNTEAFF.